Listed below are T cell receptor beta chains from one sample, sequenced in a study of EBV T-cell therapy then PD-1 blockade in nasopharyngeal carcinoma. For these TCRs, the target antigens are not known. Using immunoSEQ multiplex PCR, the repertoire was profiled, and TCRdb retains in-frame clones only, with some absent. The table shows 20,000 to 25,000 clones, with 82% occurring only once. The material sequenced was CD8+ T cells from blood, taken at day -245 from a patient whose treatment included autologous EBV-specific T cells and nivolumab. Every receptor here comes from a man aged 35 to 55 with nasopharyngeal carcinoma. The CDR3 runs from the conserved cysteine through the conserved F or W. The order of the fields is D gene, CDR3 length, V gene, J gene, clone size, CDR3 DNA, CDR3 protein. A D gene is named only where the DNA matches it firmly. Clone size is stated in some rows and not others, as once, few, many or a class when expanded.

TRBD1	17	TRBV7-2	TRBJ2-2	-	TGTGCCAGCAGCTTAGTGGGACAGGGGACGAACACCGGGGAGCTGTTTTTT	CASSLVGQGTNTGELFF
TRBD1	14	TRBV4-1	TRBJ2-5	once	TGCGCCAGCAGCCAGTCAGGGGGCGGAGAGACCCAGTACTTC	CASSQSGGGETQYF
-	13	TRBV4-3	TRBJ1-2	medium-sized	TGCGCCAGCAGCCGAGGATGGATCGATGGCTACACCTTC	CASSRGWIDGYTF
-	16	TRBV4-3	TRBJ2-6	-	TGCGCCAGCAGCCAAGATAGTAGCTCTGGGGCCAACGTCCTGACTTTC	CASSQDSSSGANVLTF
-	13	TRBV6-4	TRBJ2-2	many	TGTGCCAGCAGTGACTCGACCACCGGGGAGCTGTTTTTT	CASSDSTTGELFF
TRBD1	17	TRBV7-9	TRBJ1-4	many	TGTGCCAGCAGCCCAGGGACAGGGGGCGCAACTAATGAAAAACTGTTTTTT	CASSPGTGGATNEKLFF
-	16	TRBV2	TRBJ1-1	-	TGTGCCAGCAGTGAATACGGTATGGGGGCAGACACTGAAGCTTTCTTT	CASSEYGMGADTEAFF
-	11	TRBV5-4	TRBJ1-2	few	TGTGCCAGCAGCTCAAACTATGGCTACACCTTC	CASSSNYGYTF
-	13	TRBV19	TRBJ2-4	-	TGTGCCAGCGAGGGACTTGACAAAAACATTCAGTACTTC	CASEGLDKNIQYF
TRBD1	12	TRBV2	TRBJ2-2	-	TGTGTTGACAGGGGACAGGCCGGGGAGCTGTTTTTT	CVDRGQAGELFF
TRBD1	15	TRBV4-3	TRBJ1-2	-	TGCGCCAGCAGCCAGACCCGGGACAGTTTCTATGGCTACACCTTC	CASSQTRDSFYGYTF